The rows below give T cell receptor beta chains drawn from one sample of a study of monozygotic twins with inflammatory bowel disease. Reprocessing the 5' RACE reads, TCRdb reports a single entry for every CDR3 protein and omits DNA. The sample's table shows 110,000 to 150,000 distinct CDR3 sequences. The source material was blood. The receptors shown here come from a human donor with ulcerative colitis or Crohn's disease, or a healthy co-twin of an affected twin (not recorded which). The CDR3 runs from the conserved cysteine through the conserved F or W.

v_call,j_call,cdr3_aa
TRBV29-1,TRBJ2-3,CSVESSTDTQYF
TRBV2,TRBJ2-7,CASRRDNLYEQYF
TRBV7-2,TRBJ2-4,CASSLARYSGREPGAKNIQYF
TRBV19,TRBJ1-6,CASSTIIADGNSPLHF
TRBV7-9,TRBJ1-6,CASSSSDRSDSPLHF
TRBV30,TRBJ1-2,CAWSSRRFDGYTF
TRBV5-4,TRBJ1-4,CASSLGAGTNEKLFF
TRBV6-5,TRBJ2-5,CASSYGPRGGAKTQYF
TRBV6-5,TRBJ1-2,CASSYSIKEGSYGYTF
TRBV6-2/TRBV6-3,TRBJ2-2,CASSTGVEPGELFF
TRBV25-1,TRBJ1-3,CASSEYGGLGNTIYF
TRBV4-2,TRBJ2-5,CASSQDGRERETQYF
TRBV7-7,TRBJ2-1,CASSLGGLVNEQFF
TRBV5-1,TRBJ1-2,CASSFYREDYGYTF
TRBV6-1,TRBJ1-1,CASRQPGERTEAFF
TRBV6-2/TRBV6-3,TRBJ1-1,CASSYPDTEAFF
TRBV4-1,TRBJ2-3,CASSLQAGAGLSSTDTQYF
TRBV20-1,TRBJ2-5,CSAGLAGGLKTQYF
TRBV7-8,TRBJ2-6,CASSLKQGTAGANVLTF
TRBV15,TRBJ2-5,CATSSGLAGETQYF
TRBV7-9,TRBJ2-3,CASSTSTTWDTQYF
TRBV12-3/TRBV12-4,TRBJ1-1,CASRTGPSGTEAFF
TRBV5-1,TRBJ2-2,CASSLSDRPANTGELFF
TRBV3-1,TRBJ2-7,CASSQDLLAGVRSYEQYF
TRBV11-2,TRBJ2-3,CASSFSGTDTQYF
TRBV11-2,TRBJ2-7,CASSFLQGAYEQYF
TRBV5-4,TRBJ2-3,CASSIQGRSDTQYF
TRBV7-3,TRBJ2-1,CASSLHSGTVAYNEQFF
TRBV20-1,TRBJ2-1,CSARDRLAGLDEQFF
TRBV5-1,TRBJ1-1,CASGRAMNTEAFF
TRBV5-1,TRBJ2-1,CASVWGRDTYNEQFF
TRBV5-1,TRBJ1-2,CASSLAEAQYGYTF
TRBV7-2,TRBJ1-4,CASSRDPREKLFF
TRBV19,TRBJ2-7,CASSTLIGGGEQYF
TRBV6-2/TRBV6-3,TRBJ2-5,CASSSSPTNRQETQYF
TRBV20-1,TRBJ2-1,CSAKGDRYNEQFF
TRBV3-1,TRBJ2-5,CASSQGLGGETQYF
TRBV2,TRBJ1-2,CASSDREWGYTF
TRBV15,TRBJ2-2,CATSRGGTANTGELFF
TRBV7-7,TRBJ2-3,CASSLGSTDDTQYF
TRBV4-2,TRBJ2-1,CASSESGRADNEQFF
TRBV20-1,TRBJ1-1,CSARVWLEMNTEAFF
TRBV5-1,TRBJ2-5,CASSLLRETQYF
TRBV20-1,TRBJ2-2,CSARDPAVAGGTGELFF
TRBV6-5,TRBJ1-2,CASSPNPGNGYTF
TRBV19,TRBJ1-2,CASSTDRASLIFF
TRBV5-4,TRBJ1-2,CASRGDAGYGYTF
TRBV7-9,TRBJ1-1,CASSLTGQGEDTEAFF
TRBV18,TRBJ2-7,CASSPTSGLSYEQYF
TRBV27,TRBJ2-5,CASRTMTGLQETQYF
TRBV6-5,TRBJ1-5,CASSYGGASLNQPQHF
TRBV5-4,TRBJ2-5,CASSSGTRKAQYF
TRBV28,TRBJ2-3,CASSPPVWPDTQYF